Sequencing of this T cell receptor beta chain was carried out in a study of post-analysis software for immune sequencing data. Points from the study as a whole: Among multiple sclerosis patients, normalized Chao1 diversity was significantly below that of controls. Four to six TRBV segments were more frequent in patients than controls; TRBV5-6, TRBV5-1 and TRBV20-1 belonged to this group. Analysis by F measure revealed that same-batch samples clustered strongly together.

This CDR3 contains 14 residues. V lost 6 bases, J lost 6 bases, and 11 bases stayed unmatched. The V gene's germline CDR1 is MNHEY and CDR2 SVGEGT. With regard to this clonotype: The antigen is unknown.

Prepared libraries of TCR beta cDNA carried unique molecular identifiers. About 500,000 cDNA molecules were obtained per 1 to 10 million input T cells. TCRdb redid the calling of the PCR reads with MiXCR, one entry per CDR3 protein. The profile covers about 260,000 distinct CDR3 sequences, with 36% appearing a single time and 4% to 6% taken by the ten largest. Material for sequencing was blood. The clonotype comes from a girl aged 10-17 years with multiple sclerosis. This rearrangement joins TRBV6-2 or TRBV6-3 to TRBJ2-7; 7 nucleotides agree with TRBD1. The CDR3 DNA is TGTGCCAGCAGACCGGACAGGCAAGTTGGCGAGCAGTACTTC. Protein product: CASRPDRQVGEQYF.